Below, 7 T cell receptor beta chains from the same sample are listed, as sequenced in a study of OX40 agonist ivuxolimab in advanced cancers. Repertoires were generated with immunoSEQ multiplex PCR, while TCRdb's copy carries only in-frame clones and drops some. The sample shows 41,000 or so clones, almost 80% of them seen only once. The input for sequencing was CD4+ or CD8+ T cells sorted from blood, taken in a trial of the OX40 agonist ivuxolimab. These receptors were obtained from an adult with an advanced solid tumor such as melanoma, head and neck, liver or kidney cancer.

This clone was recorded many times. The chain employs TRBV28 and TRBJ2-7; D is perhaps TRBD1 (5 bases). CDR3 length equals 13 residues. Trimming took off 5 bases at V and 3 bases at J, with 11 bases between the two ends. Germline CDR1 is MDHEN and CDR2 is SYDVKM. CDR3 coding DNA: TGTGCCAGCAGTCCAATGACAGTCTACGAGCAGTACTTC. Translation: CASSPMTVYEQYF.

In DNA, the CDR3 is TGTGCCAGCAGGTCCAACTACGGAGACTTATATGGCTACACCTTC. Translation gives CASRSNYGDLYGYTF. The genes are TRBV6-5 and TRBJ1-2; D gene unclear. Trimming removed 6 bases at V and 5 bases at J, with 19 bases between. The germline V gene has CDR1 MNHEY and CDR2 SVGAGI. The CDR3 runs to 15 residues.

The chain combines TRBV29-1 with TRBJ2-3, with D perhaps assigned TRBD1 or TRBD2 (5 bases each). Germline CDR1 SQVTM, CDR2 ANQGSEA. The CDR3 spans 14 residues. Deletions cut 7 bases from V and 4 bases from J, with 18 bases between. CDR3 nucleotides: TGCAGCGCCCCTAGAGGGGCCGGGGCAGATACGCAGTATTTT. The encoded protein is CSAPRGAGADTQYF.

This sequence joins TRBV2 and TRBJ2-2; D may match TRBD1 or TRBD2 (6 bases each). V lost 8 bases and J 5 bases, leaving 18 bases between the germline ends. Germline V gene lookup returns CDR1 SNHLY and CDR2 FYNNEI. This CDR3 is 15 amino acids long. CDR3 nucleotide sequence: TGTGCCAGCTTTTTCGGGGGCGACAAAACCGGGGAGCTGTTTTTT. This sequence encodes CASFFGGDKTGELFF.

The chain uses TRBV5-6 and TRBJ2-7; D is unclear. The CDR3 is made up of 14 amino acids. Germline assignment: CDR1 SGHDT and CDR2 YYEEEE. Trimming took 1 base from V and 3 from J, leaving 11 bases between them. CDR3 DNA: TGTGCCAGCAGCTTGCCCCGATTCAACTACGAGCAGTACTTC. Translation: CASSLPRFNYEQYF.

The CDR3 is CASSLVSRVGAFF. CDR3 DNA sequence: TGTGCCAGCAGCTTAGTATCCCGGGTTGGAGCTTTCTTT. The chain links TRBV11-2 to TRBJ1-1; D not certain. Germline CDR1 and CDR2: SGHAT and FQNNGV. Trimming pared 1 base from V and 10 bases from J, leaving 13 bases between. The CDR3 runs to 13 residues. Drawing the rest from reference TRBV11-2 and TRBJ1-1, the complete variable domain is EAGVAQSPRYKIIEKRQSVAFWCNPISGHATLYWYQQILGQGPKLLIQFQNNGVVDDSQLPKDRFSAERLKGVDSTLKIQPAKLEDSAVYLCASSLVSRVGAFFGQGTRLTVV.

The rearrangement uses TRBV5-4 and TRBJ2-2, with D unclear. The CDR3 spans 12 residues. Trimming shortened V by 5 bases and J by 5 bases, and 7 bases separated the two germline ends. The germline V gene has CDR1 SGHNT and CDR2 YYREEE (reference sequence). The CDR3 DNA sequence: TGTGCCAGCAGAGTTGTAACCGGGGAGCTGTTTTTT. It translates to CASRVVTGELFF.